The following is a TCR beta chain sequence with its context. The antigen is undetermined. The J segment lost 5 bases and the V segment lost 4 bases, leaving 8 bases of the junction unmatched. Per germline, CDR1 MNHEY and CDR2 SVGAGI. The CDR3 spans 15 residues. The data were taken from a study of shared clonotypes between healthy human individuals. General study points: The study generally estimated greater richness for naive than memory subsets.

Using immunoSEQ multiplex PCR, the repertoire was profiled, and TCRdb retains in-frame clones only, with some absent. Altogether around 320,000 clones are present, roughly 87% being singletons, with the ten largest covering roughly 15%. The source material was memory CD8+ T cells sorted from blood. Subset meaning: CD45RO+ cells pooled with CCR7-negative TemRA cells. The TCR was taken from a man between 18 and 29 years old in good health. The rearrangement joins TRBV6-5 to TRBJ1-5; 7 nucleotides match TRBD1. The DNA of the CDR3 is TGTGCCAGCAGTTCCGGGGACAGCAATCATCAGCCCCAGCATTTT. Translated, it gives CASSSGDSNHQPQHF.